This is a list of T cell receptor beta chains from one sample in a study of blood T cells in healthy people across ages. Each CDR3 protein gets one entry after TCRdb re-called the 5' RACE reads with MiXCR. This sample has 1.6 million or so distinct CDR3 sequences, with roughly 30% found just once. Sequencing was done on a sample of blood. Receptors originate from a woman under 40 in good health. Each CDR3 is given with its conserved first and last residue. The D gene is left open where the match is weak. Some rows mark clone size as missing; the rest say once, few, many or name a class of expanded clone.

>16|-|TRBJ1-5|TRBV6-2/TRBV6-3|-
TGTGCCAGCAGACCACGGGGAGGGGTTAGCAATCAGCCCCAGCATTTT
CASRPRGGVSNQPQHF
>15|TRBD1|TRBJ1-5|TRBV5-1|many
TGTGCCAGCAGCCTCGGACAGGGAAGCAATCAGCCCCAGCATTTT
CASSLGQGSNQPQHF
>16|-|TRBJ2-7|TRBV7-8|few
TGTGCCAGCAGCTATAAGCGACTCATGTCGGACTACGAGCAGTACTTC
CASSYKRLMSDYEQYF
>16|TRBD2|TRBJ2-1|TRBV7-3|-
TGTGCCAGCAGCTCAAATTCTATAGCGGGAGTCAATGAGCAGTTCTTC
CASSSNSIAGVNEQFF
>18|-|TRBJ2-6|TRBV9|-
TGTGCCAGCAGCGTAGCATGGCAGGGTATGTCTGGGGCCAACGTCCTGACTTTC
CASSVAWQGMSGANVLTF
>13|-|TRBJ2-2|TRBV24-1|once
TGTGCCACCAGTGACATTAACACCGGGGAGCTGTTTTTT
CATSDINTGELFF
>11|TRBD1|TRBJ1-2|TRBV20-1|-
TGCAGTACCAAAGGGACAGGCGGCTACACCTTC
CSTKGTGGYTF
>16|-|TRBJ2-5|TRBV29-1|-
TGCAGCGTTATTGGGTGGACCCCCAGTCGGGCAGAGACCCAGTACTTC
CSVIGWTPSRAETQYF
>16|TRBD2|TRBJ2-5|TRBV28|-
TGTGCCAGCAGTACTCCAACCGGGACTAGCGGAGCGGCCCAGTACTTC
CASSTPTGTSGAAQYF
>15|-|TRBJ2-3|TRBV3-1|-
TGTGCCAGCAGCCAGTTTCAGGCTAGCACAGATACGCAGTATTTT
CASSQFQASTDTQYF
>13|-|TRBJ1-2|TRBV19|-
TGTGCCTCCGGGAGGATACTGAACTCTGGCTACACCTTC
CASGRILNSGYTF
>13|-|TRBJ1-2|TRBV27|few
TGTGCCAGCAGCGGTAAGGGAGGTTATGGCTACACCTTC
CASSGKGGYGYTF
>14|-|TRBJ2-7|TRBV6-1|-
TGTGCCAGCAGTGAAATGACAGTAGGATCCGAGCAGTACTTC
CASSEMTVGSEQYF
>14|TRBD1|TRBJ2-4|TRBV7-3|few
TGTGCCAGCAGCCGGGGGGACAGGGGAAACATTCAGTACTTC
CASSRGDRGNIQYF
>14|-|TRBJ2-7|TRBV20-1|few
TGCAGTGCGTTCGACCAGGGCAGACTCTACGAGCAGTACTTC
CSAFDQGRLYEQYF
>13|-|TRBJ2-5|TRBV29-1|many
TGCAGCGTCCGTCGGACAGCGCAAGAGACCCAGTACTTC
CSVRRTAQETQYF
>15|-|TRBJ2-7|TRBV6-6|-
TGTGCCAGCAGTTACGGGAGCGGCCCGTCCTACGAGCAGTACTTC
CASSYGSGPSYEQYF
>11|-|TRBJ2-3|TRBV20-1|-
TGCAGTGCTAGCCAGGGAAATACGCAGTATTTT
CSASQGNTQYF
>15|-|TRBJ2-2|TRBV6-5|-
TGTGCCAGCAGTTACTCGTCGGACTGGTCCGGGGAGCTGTTTTTT
CASSYSSDWSGELFF
>15|-|TRBJ1-2|TRBV4-2|few
TGTGCCAGCAGCCAAGAGGAGACAGTAGGGAATGGCTACACCTTC
CASSQEETVGNGYTF
>18|TRBD2|TRBJ2-3|TRBV4-2|few
TGTGCCAGCAGCCAAGAACCCCCTAGCGGTCCTAGCACAGATACGCAGTATTTT
CASSQEPPSGPSTDTQYF
>17|-|TRBJ2-3|TRBV10-1|-
TGCGCCAGCAGTGACACGGGGCTAGCGATGACCACAGATACGCAGTATTTT
CASSDTGLAMTTDTQYF
>14|-|TRBJ2-3|TRBV4-1|few
TGCGCCAGCAGCTCCCCCGTGGGGGGCGTGAAAAAGTATTTT
CASSSPVGGVKKYF
>14|-|TRBJ2-7|TRBV4-1|-
TGCGCCAGCAGCCATACCAGGACAGCCTACGAGCAGTACTTC
CASSHTRTAYEQYF
>13|-|TRBJ1-2|TRBV12-3/TRBV12-4|many
TGTGCCAGCAGTTTAAGCCAGAACTATGGCTACACCTTC
CASSLSQNYGYTF
>18|TRBD1|TRBJ1-5|TRBV5-1|few
TGCGCCAGCAGCTTGGTCCCGTCAGGGGGCAAGTACAATCAGCCCCAGCATTTT
CASSLVPSGGKYNQPQHF
>14|TRBD1|TRBJ1-2|TRBV5-5|few
TGTGCCAGCAGCTGGGACAGGGACAATCGAGGCTACACCTTC
CASSWDRDNRGYTF
>12|-|TRBJ2-7|TRBV5-5|few
TGTGCCAGCAGCTTGTGGTTGGACGAGCAGTACTTC
CASSLWLDEQYF
>15|-|TRBJ1-1|TRBV5-1|-
TGCGCCAGCAGCTTGGCCGTTGGTTCGAACACTGAAGCTTTCTTT
CASSLAVGSNTEAFF
>13|-|TRBJ1-4|TRBV6-1|-
TGTGCCAGCATGAGCCCCAGCCCTGAAAAACTGTTTTTT
CASMSPSPEKLFF
>14|TRBD1|TRBJ1-1|TRBV20-1|-
TGCAGTGCGACTGGGGGACAGCTAAACACTGAAGCTTTCTTT
CSATGGQLNTEAFF
>15|TRBD2|TRBJ2-7|TRBV9|-
TGTGCCAGCAGCGTAGGGGATAGCGGGAGCTACGAGCAGTACTTC
CASSVGDSGSYEQYF
>16|-|TRBJ2-5|TRBV25-1|few
TGTGCCAGCAGTGAATCCGGGACCCCTGGCCAAGAGACCCAGTACTTC
CASSESGTPGQETQYF
>14|-|TRBJ2-7|TRBV28|few
TGTGCCAGCATCGACGGACACAGCTCCTACGAGCAGTACTTC
CASIDGHSSYEQYF
>15|TRBD2|TRBJ2-1|TRBV6-5|-
TGTGCCAGCAGTTACGGGACTAGCCAATACAATGAGCAGTTCTTC
CASSYGTSQYNEQFF
>14|TRBD1|TRBJ2-7|TRBV7-3|few
TGTGCCAGCAGCTTAAACAGGGGGTCAAAAGAGCAGTACTTC
CASSLNRGSKEQYF
>13|-|TRBJ2-2|TRBV20-1|-
TGCAGTGCTAGTTTATACACGGACGGGGAGCTGTTTTTT
CSASLYTDGELFF
>14|-|TRBJ1-2|TRBV27|-
TGTGCCAACAGCCCCTGGTCCACAGTGGATGGCTACACCTTC
CANSPWSTVDGYTF
>17|-|TRBJ2-1|TRBV3-1|few
TGTGCCAGCAGCCCCGCATGGAGCCGGGCGTATTACAATGAGCAGTTCTTC
CASSPAWSRAYYNEQFF
>17|TRBD1|TRBJ1-2|TRBV14|-
TGTGCCAGCAGTTCCCCAGAACAGGGGCGGATCAACTATGGCTACACCTTC
CASSSPEQGRINYGYTF
>15|-|TRBJ1-6|TRBV4-2|-
TGTGCCAGCAGTCGGACTAGGGGGGAAGGCTCACCCCTCCACTTT
CASSRTRGEGSPLHF
>13|-|TRBJ2-7|TRBV7-6|few
TGTGCCAGCAGCTCCACGACGGGATACGAGCAGTACTTC
CASSSTTGYEQYF
>15|-|TRBJ2-7|TRBV6-2/TRBV6-3|-
TGTGCCAGCAGTTACGGCGGGACACCTCCCTACGAGCAGTACTTC
CASSYGGTPPYEQYF
>15|-|TRBJ2-2|TRBV9|-
TGTGCCAGCAGCGTGTCGAGGCGGAGCACCGGGGAGCTGTTTTTT
CASSVSRRSTGELFF
>14|-|TRBJ2-5|TRBV27|few
TGTGCCAGCGGGTCCGATGGGAGCCCGGAGACCCAGTACTTC
CASGSDGSPETQYF
>15|-|TRBJ2-1|TRBV27|few
TGTGCCAGCAGGCGAAGACTATCAAACTACAATGAGCAGTTCTTC
CASRRRLSNYNEQFF
>11|-|TRBJ2-1|TRBV29-1|many
TGCAGCTTGCCGAAATACAATGAGCAGTTCTTC
CSLPKYNEQFF
>17|TRBD1|TRBJ1-2|TRBV5-4|-
TGTGCCAGCAGCACCCGGGACAGGGGCGACACTAACTATGGCTACACCTTC
CASSTRDRGDTNYGYTF
>14|-|TRBJ2-1|TRBV29-1|-
TGCAGCGTTGAAAGCGTCCGTGCAAACAATAAGCAGTTCTTC
CSVESVRANNKQFF
>15|-|TRBJ2-5|TRBV27|-
TGTGCCAGCAGTTTCCGGGTGGGGGATCGGGAGACCCAGTACTTC
CASSFRVGDRETQYF
>13|-|TRBJ2-3|TRBV30|-
TGTGCCTGGAGTGTACAGAGCACAGATACGCAGTATTTT
CAWSVQSTDTQYF
>15|TRBD1|TRBJ1-2|TRBV20-1|-
TGCAGTGCTAGCCCGGGACAGCTCAGAAGCTATGGCTACACCTTC
CSASPGQLRSYGYTF
>15|-|TRBJ2-6|TRBV9|many
TGTGCCAGCAGCTGGACGGCCTCTGGGGCCAACGTCCTGACTTTC
CASSWTASGANVLTF
>14|-|TRBJ1-1|TRBV5-1|-
TGCGCCAGCAGGGTCGACGGGGTAACCCATGAAGCTTTCTTT
CASRVDGVTHEAFF
>20|TRBD2|TRBJ2-3|TRBV18|-
TGTGCCAGCTCACCCCCCCGGGGACTAGCGGGACAGAATAGCACAGATACGCAGTATTTT
CASSPPRGLAGQNSTDTQYF